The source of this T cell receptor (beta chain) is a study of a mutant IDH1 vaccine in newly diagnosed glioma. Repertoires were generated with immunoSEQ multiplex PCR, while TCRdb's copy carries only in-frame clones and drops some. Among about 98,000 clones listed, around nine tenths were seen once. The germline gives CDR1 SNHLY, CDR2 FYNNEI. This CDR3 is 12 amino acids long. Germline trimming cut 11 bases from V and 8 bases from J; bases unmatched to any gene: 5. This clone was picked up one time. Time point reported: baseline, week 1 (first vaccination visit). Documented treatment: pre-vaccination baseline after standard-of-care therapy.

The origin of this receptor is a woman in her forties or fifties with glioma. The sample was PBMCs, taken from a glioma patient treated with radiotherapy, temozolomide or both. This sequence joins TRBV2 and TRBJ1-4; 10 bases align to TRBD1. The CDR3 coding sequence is TGTGCCGGGGACAGGGGAGGCGAAAAACTGTTTTTT. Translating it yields CAGDRGGEKLFF.